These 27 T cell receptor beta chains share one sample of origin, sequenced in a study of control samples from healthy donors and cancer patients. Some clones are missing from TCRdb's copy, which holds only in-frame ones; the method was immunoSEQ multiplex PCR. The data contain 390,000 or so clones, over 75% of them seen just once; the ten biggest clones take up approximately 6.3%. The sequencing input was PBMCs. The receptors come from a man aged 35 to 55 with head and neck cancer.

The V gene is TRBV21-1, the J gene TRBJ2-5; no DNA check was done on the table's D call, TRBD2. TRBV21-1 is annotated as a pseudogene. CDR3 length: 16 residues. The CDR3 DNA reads TGTGCCAGCAGCAATGGGCTAGCGGGAGTTCTAGAGACCCAGTACTTC. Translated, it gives CASSNGLAGVLETQYF.

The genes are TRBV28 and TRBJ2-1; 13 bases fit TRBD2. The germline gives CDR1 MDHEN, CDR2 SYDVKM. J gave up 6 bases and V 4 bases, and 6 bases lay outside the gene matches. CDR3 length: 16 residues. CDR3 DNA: TGTGCCAGCAGTTCACGACTAGCGGGAGGTCCCAATGAGCAGTTCTTC. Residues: CASSSRLAGGPNEQFF.

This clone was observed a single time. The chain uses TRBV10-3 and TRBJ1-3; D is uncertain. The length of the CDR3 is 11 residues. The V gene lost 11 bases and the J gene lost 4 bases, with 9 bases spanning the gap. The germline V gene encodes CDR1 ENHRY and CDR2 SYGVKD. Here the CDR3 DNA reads TGTGCCTCAGGAGGGGGAAACACCATATATTTT. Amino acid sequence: CASGGGNTIYF.

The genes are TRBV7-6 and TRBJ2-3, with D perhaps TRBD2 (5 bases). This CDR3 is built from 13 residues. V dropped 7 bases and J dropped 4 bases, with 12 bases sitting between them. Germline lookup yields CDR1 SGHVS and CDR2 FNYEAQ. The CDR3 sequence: CASTPRGSDTQYF. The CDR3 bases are TGTGCCAGCACCCCACGGGGTTCAGATACGCAGTATTTT.

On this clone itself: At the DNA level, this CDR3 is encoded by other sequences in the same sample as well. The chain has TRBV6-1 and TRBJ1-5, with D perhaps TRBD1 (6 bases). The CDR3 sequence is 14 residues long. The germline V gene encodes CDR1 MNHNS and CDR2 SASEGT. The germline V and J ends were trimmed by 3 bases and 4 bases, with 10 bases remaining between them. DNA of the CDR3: TGTGCCAGCAGTGACGGGCAGGGGAATCAGCCCCAGCATTTT. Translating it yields CASSDGQGNQPQHF.

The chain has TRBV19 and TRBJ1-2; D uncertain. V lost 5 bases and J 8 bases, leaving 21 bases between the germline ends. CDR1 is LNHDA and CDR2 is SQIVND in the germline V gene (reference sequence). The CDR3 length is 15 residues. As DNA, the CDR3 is TGTGCCAGTAGTTCCACGGGCTCCCCGACCAGGGGCTACACCTTC. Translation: CASSSTGSPTRGYTF.

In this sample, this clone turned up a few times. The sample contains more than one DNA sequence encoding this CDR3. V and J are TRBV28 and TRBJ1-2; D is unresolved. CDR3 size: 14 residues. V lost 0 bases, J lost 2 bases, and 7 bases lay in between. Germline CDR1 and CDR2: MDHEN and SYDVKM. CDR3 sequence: CASSLWAGNYGYTF. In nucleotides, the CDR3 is TGTGCCAGCAGTTTATGGGCGGGAAACTATGGCTACACCTTC.

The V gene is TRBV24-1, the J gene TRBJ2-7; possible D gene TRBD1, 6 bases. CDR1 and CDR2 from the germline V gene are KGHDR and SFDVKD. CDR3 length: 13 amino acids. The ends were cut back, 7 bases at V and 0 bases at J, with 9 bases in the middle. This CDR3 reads CATSWGPSYEQYF. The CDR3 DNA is TGTGCCACCAGCTGGGGGCCCTCCTACGAGCAGTACTTC.

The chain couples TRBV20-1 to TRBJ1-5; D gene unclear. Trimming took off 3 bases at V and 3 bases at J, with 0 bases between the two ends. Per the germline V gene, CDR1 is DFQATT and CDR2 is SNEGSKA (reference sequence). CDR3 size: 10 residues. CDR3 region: CSASNQPQHF. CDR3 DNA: TGCAGTGCTAGCAATCAGCCCCAGCATTTT.

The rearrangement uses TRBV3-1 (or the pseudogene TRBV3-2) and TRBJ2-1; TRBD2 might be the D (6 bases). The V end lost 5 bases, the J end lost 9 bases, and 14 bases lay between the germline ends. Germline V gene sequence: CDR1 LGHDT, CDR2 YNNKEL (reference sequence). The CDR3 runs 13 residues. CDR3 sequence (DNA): TGTGCCAGCAGCGTAGCGGACCCTCGTGAGCAGTTCTTC. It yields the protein CASSVADPREQFF.

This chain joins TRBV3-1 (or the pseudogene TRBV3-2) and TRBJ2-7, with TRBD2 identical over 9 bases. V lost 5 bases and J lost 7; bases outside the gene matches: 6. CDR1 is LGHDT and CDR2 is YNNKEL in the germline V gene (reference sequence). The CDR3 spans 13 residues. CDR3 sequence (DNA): TGTGCCAGCAGCTGGCGGGAGGGGGGGGAGCAGTACTTC. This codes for CASSWREGGEQYF.

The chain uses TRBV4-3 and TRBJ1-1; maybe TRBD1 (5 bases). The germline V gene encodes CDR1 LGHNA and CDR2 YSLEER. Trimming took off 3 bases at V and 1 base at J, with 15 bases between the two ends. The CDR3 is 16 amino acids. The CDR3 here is CASSQALTAENTEAFF. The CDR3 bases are TGCGCCAGCAGCCAGGCCCTGACAGCGGAGAACACTGAAGCTTTCTTT.

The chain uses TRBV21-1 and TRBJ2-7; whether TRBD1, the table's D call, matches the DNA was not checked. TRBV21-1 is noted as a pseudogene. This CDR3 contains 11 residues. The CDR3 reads CARTGSYEQYF. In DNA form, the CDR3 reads TGTGCCAGGACAGGGTCCTACGAGCAGTACTTC.

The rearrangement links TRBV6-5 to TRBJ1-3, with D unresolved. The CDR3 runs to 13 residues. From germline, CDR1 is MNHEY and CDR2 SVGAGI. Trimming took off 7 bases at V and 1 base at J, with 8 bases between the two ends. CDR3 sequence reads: CASTEESGNTIYF. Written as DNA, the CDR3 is TGTGCCAGCACCGAGGAATCTGGAAACACCATATATTTT.

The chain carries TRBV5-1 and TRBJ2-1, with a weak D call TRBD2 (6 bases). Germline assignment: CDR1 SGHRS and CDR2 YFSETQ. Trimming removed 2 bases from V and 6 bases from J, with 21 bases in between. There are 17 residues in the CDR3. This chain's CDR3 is CASSFGGYPTTINEQFF. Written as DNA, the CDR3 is TGCGCCAGCAGCTTCGGAGGGTACCCTACGACGATCAATGAGCAGTTCTTC. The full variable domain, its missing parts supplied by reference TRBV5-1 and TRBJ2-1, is KAGVTQTPRYLIKTRGQQVTLSCSPISGHRSVSWYQQTPGQGLQFLFEYFSETQRNKGNFPGRFSGRQFSNSRSEMNVSTLELGDSALYLCASSFGGYPTTINEQFFGPGTRLTVL.

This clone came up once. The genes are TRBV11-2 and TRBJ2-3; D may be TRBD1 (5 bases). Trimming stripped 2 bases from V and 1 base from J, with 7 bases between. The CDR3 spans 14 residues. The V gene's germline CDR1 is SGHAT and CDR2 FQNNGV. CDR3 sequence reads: CASSLSRGTDTQYF. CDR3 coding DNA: TGTGCCAGCAGCTTATCCAGGGGCACAGATACGCAGTATTTT. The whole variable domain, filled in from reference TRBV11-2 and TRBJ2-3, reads EAGVAQSPRYKIIEKRQSVAFWCNPISGHATLYWYQQILGQGPKLLIQFQNNGVVDDSQLPKDRFSAERLKGVDSTLKIQPAKLEDSAVYLCASSLSRGTDTQYFGPGTRLTVL.

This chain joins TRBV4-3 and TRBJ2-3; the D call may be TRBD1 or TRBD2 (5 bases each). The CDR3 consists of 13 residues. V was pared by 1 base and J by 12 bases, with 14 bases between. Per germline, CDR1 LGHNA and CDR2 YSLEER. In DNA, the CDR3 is TGCGCCAGCAGCCAAGGACGGGACCTTCAACAGTATTTT. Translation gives CASSQGRDLQQYF.

In DNA form, the CDR3 reads TGTGCCAGCAGTTTCACCGCCTACGAGCAGTACTTC. This encodes CASSFTAYEQYF. The chain couples TRBV6-2 or TRBV6-3 to TRBJ2-7; D unclear. Germline CDR1 is MNHEY and CDR2 is SVGEGT. The length of the CDR3 is 12 residues. V lost 4 bases and J 2 bases, leaving 6 bases between the germline ends.

Written as DNA, the CDR3 is TGCGCCAGCAGCTTCCGGGACAGTTGGACTGAAGCTTTCTTT. It is translated as CASSFRDSWTEAFF. The rearrangement joins TRBV5-1 to TRBJ1-1; 7 nucleotides match TRBD1. Germline V gene sequence: CDR1 SGHRS, CDR2 YFSETQ. The CDR3 totals 14 residues. J lost 5 bases, V lost 2 bases, and 6 bases had no gene match.

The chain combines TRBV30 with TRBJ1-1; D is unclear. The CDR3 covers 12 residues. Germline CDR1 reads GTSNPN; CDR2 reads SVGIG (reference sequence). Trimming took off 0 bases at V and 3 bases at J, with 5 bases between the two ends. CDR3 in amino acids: CAWSVGDTEAFF. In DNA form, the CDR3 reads TGTGCCTGGAGTGTTGGTGACACTGAAGCTTTCTTT.

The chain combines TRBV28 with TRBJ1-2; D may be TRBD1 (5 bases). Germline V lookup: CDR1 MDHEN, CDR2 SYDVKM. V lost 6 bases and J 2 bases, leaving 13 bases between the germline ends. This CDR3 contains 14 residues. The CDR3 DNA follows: TGTGCCAGCAGCCCTCGGGGCCTCAACTATGGCTACACCTTC. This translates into CASSPRGLNYGYTF.

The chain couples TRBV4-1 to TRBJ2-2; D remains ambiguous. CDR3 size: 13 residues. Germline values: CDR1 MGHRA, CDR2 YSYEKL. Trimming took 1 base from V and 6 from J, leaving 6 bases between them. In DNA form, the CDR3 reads TGCGCCAGCAGCCAAGCGCAGCCCGGGGAGCTGTTTTTT. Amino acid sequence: CASSQAQPGELFF.

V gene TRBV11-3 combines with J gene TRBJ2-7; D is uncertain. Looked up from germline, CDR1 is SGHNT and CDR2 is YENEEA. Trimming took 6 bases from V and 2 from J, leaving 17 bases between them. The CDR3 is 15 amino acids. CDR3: CASSRDGPQPYEQYF. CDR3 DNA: TGTGCCAGCAGTCGCGATGGGCCACAGCCCTACGAGCAGTACTTC.

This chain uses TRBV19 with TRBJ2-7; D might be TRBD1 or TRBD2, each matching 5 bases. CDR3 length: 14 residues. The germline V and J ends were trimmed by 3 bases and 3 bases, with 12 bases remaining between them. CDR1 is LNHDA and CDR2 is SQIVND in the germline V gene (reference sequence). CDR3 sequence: CASSIWGAGYEQYF. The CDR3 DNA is TGTGCCAGTAGTATCTGGGGCGCGGGCTACGAGCAGTACTTC.

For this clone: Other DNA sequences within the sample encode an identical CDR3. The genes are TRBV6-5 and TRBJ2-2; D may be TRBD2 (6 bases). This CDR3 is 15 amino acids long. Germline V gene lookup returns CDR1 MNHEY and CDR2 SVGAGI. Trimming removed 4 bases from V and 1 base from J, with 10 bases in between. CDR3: CASSLSGVNTGELFF. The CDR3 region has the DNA TGTGCCAGCAGTTTATCGGGGGTGAACACCGGGGAGCTGTTTTTT.

Here the CDR3 reads CASSLRLGGETQYF. As DNA, the CDR3 is TGTGCCAGCAGCTTACGGTTGGGGGGGGAGACCCAGTACTTC. The chain combines TRBV7-2 with TRBJ2-5; 7 nucleotides match TRBD2. CDR3 size: 14 residues. Per the germline V gene, CDR1 is SGHTA and CDR2 is FQGNSA. J was trimmed by 5 bases and V by 2 bases; bases with no gene match: 5.

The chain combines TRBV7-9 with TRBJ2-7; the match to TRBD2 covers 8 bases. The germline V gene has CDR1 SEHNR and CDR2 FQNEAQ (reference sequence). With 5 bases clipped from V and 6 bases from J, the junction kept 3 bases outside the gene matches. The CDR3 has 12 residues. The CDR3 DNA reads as TGTGCCAGCAGCCGGACTAGCTCCGAGCAGTACTTC. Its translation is CASSRTSSEQYF.